This TCR beta chain was sequenced in a study of blood T cell repertoires in COVID-19. Profiled with immunoSEQ multiplex PCR; TCRdb holds only in-frame clones, not every one. The data contain approximately 130,000 clones, about 83% of them seen just once; the ten biggest clones take up roughly 13%. The V end lost 5 bases, the J end lost 0 bases, and 18 bases lay between the germline ends. The CDR3 totals 17 residues. Germline V gene lookup returns CDR1 SEHNR and CDR2 FQNEAQ (reference sequence). Sequencing was performed on peripheral blood. The source is a human donor in a cohort sampled during active COVID-19. The rearrangement links TRBV7-9 to TRBJ2-3, with D possibly being TRBD2 (5 bases). The DNA of the CDR3 is TGTGCCAGCAGCCTCCTTGATAGCGCCACTAGCACAGATACGCAGTATTTT. Protein: CASSLLDSATSTDTQYF.